This TCR beta chain was identified during a study of response to subunit inactivated influenza vaccine. Trimming cost V 2 bases and J 3 bases, with 14 bases left between them. CDR1 and CDR2 from the germline V gene are LGHDT and YNNKEL (reference sequence). This CDR3 has 15 residues. MiXCR, applied by TCRdb to the RT-PCR reads, yields one record per CDR3 protein. The sample includes about 530,000 distinct CDR3 sequences, about an eighth of them seen just once. Study outcomes and limitations: Few additional T cells are recruited per seasonal influenza vaccination, authors suggested.

This clonotype has only a few counts. What it recognizes is unknown. The sample was PBMCs from blood, taken 40 to 50 days after vaccination. The chain joins TRBV3-1 to TRBJ2-7; D tentatively reads TRBD1 or TRBD2 (5 bases each). This receptor was obtained from a man over 45 who received an inactivated influenza vaccine. Here the CDR3 DNA reads TGTGCCAGCAGCCAATCCGAAGGGACCTACTACGAGCAGTACTTC. This sequence encodes CASSQSEGTYYEQYF.